This T cell receptor beta chain was captured by sequencing in a study of graft-versus-host responses after intestinal transplantation. Turning to the study itself: Anti-thymocyte globulin induction was given to all recipients, followed by tacrolimus and steroids for roughly 3 years. General study points: Early after transplant, HvG declines were associated with peak levels of circulating GvH clones. Recipient marrow contained GvH clones, some of which appeared first in ileum or blood. Allografts from individuals with graft-donor T cell macrochimerism displayed high graft-versus-host to host-versus-graft clonal ratios.

Clones were read by immunoSEQ multiplex PCR, and TCRdb kept only the in-frame ones, dropping some. The table lists about 80,000 clones, 70% to 90% of them singletons. In the case of this clone: Its antigen is as yet unknown.

Germline lookup yields CDR1 MNHNS and CDR2 SASEGT. The CDR3 runs to 15 residues. Trimming took 6 bases from V and 0 from J; bases not matched to a gene: 4. This chain uses TRBV6-1 with TRBJ1-5; 8 bases are shared with TRBD1. The clonotype was recovered from a human donor who received an intestinal transplant. The material sequenced was unstimulated CD4+ T cells sorted from spleen or lymph node cells, taken before intestinal transplant. The CDR3 protein is CASRATGGSNQPQHF. The CDR3 DNA reads as TGTGCCAGCAGAGCCACAGGGGGTAGCAATCAGCCCCAGCATTTT.